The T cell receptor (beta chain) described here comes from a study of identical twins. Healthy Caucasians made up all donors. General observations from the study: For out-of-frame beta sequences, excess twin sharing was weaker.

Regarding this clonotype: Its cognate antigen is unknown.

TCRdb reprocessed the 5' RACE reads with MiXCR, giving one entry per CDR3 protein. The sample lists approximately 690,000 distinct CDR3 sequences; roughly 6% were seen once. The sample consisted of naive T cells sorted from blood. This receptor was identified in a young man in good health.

This CDR3 is CASSPVVWTEAFF. The CDR3 DNA reads TGTGCCAGCAGTCCAGTCGTTTGGACTGAAGCTTTCTTT. The rearrangement links TRBV6-6 to TRBJ1-1; D call uncertain. Per the germline V gene, CDR1 is MNHNY and CDR2 is SVGAGI (reference sequence). V was shortened by 5 bases and J by 5 bases, with 12 bases between the two germline ends. This CDR3 contains 13 residues.